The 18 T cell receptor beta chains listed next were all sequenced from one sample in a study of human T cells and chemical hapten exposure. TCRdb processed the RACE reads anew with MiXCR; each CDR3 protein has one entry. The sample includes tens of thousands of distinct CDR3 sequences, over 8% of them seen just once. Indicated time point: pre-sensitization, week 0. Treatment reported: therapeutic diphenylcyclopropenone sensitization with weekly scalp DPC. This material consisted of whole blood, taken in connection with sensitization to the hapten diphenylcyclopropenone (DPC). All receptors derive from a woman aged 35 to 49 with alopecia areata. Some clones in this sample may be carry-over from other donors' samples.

The CDR3 is CSVETGISYEQYF. The CDR3 coding sequence is TGCAGCGTTGAAACGGGGATTTCGTACGAGCAGTACTTC. The chain joins TRBV29-1 to TRBJ2-7; the D gene is possibly TRBD2 (5 bases). This CDR3 is 13 amino acids long. V was shortened by 2 bases and J by 4 bases, with 12 bases between the two germline ends. The germline V gene has CDR1 SQVTM and CDR2 ANQGSEA.

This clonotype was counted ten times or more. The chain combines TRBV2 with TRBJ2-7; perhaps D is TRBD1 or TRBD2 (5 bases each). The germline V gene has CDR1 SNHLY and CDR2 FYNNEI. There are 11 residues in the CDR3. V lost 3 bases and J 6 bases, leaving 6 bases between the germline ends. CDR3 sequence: CASSDGAEQYF. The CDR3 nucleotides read TGTGCCAGCAGTGACGGGGCCGAGCAGTACTTC.

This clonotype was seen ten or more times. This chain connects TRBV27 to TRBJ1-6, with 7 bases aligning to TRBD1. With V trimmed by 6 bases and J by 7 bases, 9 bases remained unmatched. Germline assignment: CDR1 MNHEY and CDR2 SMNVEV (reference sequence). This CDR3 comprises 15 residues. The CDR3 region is CASRRPRDSNSPLHF. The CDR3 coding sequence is TGTGCCAGCAGACGTCCCCGGGACAGCAATTCACCCCTCCACTTT.

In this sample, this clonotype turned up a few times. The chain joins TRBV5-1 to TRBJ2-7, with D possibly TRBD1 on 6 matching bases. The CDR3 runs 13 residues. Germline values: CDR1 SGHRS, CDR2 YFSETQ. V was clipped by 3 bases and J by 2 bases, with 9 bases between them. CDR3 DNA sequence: TGCGCCAGCAGCTCCGACAGGACCTACGAGCAGTACTTC. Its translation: CASSSDRTYEQYF. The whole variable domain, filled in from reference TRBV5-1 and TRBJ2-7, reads KAGVTQTPRYLIKTRGQQVTLSCSPISGHRSVSWYQQTPGQGLQFLFEYFSETQRNKGNFPGRFSGRQFSNSRSEMNVSTLELGDSALYLCASSSDRTYEQYFGPGTRLTVT.

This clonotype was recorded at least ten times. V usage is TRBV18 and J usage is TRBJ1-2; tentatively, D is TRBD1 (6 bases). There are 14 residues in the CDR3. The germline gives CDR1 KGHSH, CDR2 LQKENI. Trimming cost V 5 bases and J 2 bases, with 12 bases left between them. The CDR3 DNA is TGTGCCAGCTCATTAGCAGGGGAAAACTATGGCTACACCTTC. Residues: CASSLAGENYGYTF.

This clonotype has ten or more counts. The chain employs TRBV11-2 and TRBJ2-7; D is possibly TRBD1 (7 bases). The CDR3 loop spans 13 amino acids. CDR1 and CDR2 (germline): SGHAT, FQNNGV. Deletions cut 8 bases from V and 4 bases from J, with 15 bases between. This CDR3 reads CASGAGGTYEQYF. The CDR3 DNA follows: TGTGCCAGCGGAGCAGGGGGGACTTACGAGCAGTACTTC.

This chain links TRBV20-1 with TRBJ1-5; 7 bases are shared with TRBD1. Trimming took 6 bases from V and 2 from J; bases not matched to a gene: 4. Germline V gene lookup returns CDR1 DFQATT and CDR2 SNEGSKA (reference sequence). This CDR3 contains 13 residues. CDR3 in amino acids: CSATGTGNQPQHF. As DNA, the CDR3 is TGCAGTGCAACAGGGACAGGCAATCAGCCCCAGCATTTT.

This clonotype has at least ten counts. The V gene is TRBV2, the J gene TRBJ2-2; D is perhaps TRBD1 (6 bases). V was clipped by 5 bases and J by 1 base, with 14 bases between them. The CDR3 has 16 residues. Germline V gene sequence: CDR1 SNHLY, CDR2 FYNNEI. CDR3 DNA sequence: TGTGCCAGCAGTCGCCCCGGGACACAGAACACCGGGGAGCTGTTTTTT. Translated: CASSRPGTQNTGELFF.

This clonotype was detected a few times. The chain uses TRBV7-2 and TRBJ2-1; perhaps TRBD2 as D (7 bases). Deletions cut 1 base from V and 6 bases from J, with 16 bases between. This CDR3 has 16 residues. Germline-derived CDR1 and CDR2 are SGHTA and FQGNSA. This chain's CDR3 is CASSLGRGGARNEQFF. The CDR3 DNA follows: TGTGCCAGCAGCTTAGGTCGAGGGGGGGCCCGCAATGAGCAGTTCTTC.

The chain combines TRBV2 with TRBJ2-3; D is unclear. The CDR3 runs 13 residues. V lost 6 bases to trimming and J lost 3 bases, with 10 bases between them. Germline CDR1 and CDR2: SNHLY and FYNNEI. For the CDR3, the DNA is TGTGCCAGCAGCCGGACCCGGACAGATACGCAGTATTTT. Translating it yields CASSRTRTDTQYF.

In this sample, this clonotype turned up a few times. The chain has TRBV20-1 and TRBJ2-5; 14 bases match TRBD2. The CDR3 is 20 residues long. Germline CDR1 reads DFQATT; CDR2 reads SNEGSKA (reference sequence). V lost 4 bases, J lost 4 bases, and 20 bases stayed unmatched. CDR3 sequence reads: CSATSHRTSGGPGVGETQYF. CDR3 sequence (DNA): TGCAGTGCTACCTCCCATCGGACTAGCGGGGGGCCCGGAGTAGGAGAGACCCAGTACTTC.

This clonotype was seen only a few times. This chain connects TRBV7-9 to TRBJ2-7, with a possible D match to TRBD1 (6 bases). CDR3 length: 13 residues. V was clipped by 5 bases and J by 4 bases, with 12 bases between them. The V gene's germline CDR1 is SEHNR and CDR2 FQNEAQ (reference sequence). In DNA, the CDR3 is TGTGCCAGCAGCCTCTCAGGGGCATACGAGCAGTACTTC. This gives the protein CASSLSGAYEQYF.

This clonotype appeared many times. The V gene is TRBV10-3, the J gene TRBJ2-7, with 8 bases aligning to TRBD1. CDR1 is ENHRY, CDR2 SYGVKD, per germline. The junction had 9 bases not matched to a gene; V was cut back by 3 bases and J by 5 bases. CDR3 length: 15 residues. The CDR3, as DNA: TGTGCCATCAGTGACGGTCAGGGGGCTGGGAACGAGCAGTACTTC. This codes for CAISDGQGAGNEQYF.

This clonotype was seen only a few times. For the CDR3, the DNA is TGTGCCAGCGGTCGGGGGCTTCCCTACGAGCAGTACTTC. It specifies CASGRGLPYEQYF. The gene calls are TRBV6-2 or TRBV6-3 and TRBJ2-7, with D perhaps given as TRBD1 or TRBD2 (6 bases each). Germline V lookup: CDR1 MNHEY, CDR2 SVGEGT. Between the trimmed V and J ends, which lost 8 bases and 2 bases, there was a span of 13 bases. The CDR3 runs to 13 residues.

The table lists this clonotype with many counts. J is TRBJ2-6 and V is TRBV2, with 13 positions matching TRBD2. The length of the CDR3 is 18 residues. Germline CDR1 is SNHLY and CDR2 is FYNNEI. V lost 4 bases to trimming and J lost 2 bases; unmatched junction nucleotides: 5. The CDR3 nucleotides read TGTGCCAGCAGTGCGGGACTAGCGGGGAAAACTGGGGCCAACGTCCTGACTTTC. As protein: CASSAGLAGKTGANVLTF.

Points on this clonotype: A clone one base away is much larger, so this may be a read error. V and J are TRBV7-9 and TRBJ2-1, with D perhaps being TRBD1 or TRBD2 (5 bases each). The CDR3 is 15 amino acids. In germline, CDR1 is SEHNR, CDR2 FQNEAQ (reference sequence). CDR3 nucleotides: TGTGCCAGCAGCAACCGGGACGTGGCCTACAATGAGCTGTTCTTC. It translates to CASSNRDVAYNELFF.

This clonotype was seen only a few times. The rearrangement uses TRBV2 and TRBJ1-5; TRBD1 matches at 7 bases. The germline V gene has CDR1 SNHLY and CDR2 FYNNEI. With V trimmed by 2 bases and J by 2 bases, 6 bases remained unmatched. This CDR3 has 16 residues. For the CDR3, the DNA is TGTGCCAGCAGTGAACGGAGACAGGGTGGCAATCAGCCCCAGCATTTT. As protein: CASSERRQGGNQPQHF.

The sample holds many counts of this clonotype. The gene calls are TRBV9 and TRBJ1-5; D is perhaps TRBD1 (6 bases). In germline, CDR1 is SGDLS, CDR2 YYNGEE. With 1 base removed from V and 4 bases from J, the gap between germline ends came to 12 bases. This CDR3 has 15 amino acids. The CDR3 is CASSVSGARNQPQHF. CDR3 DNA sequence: TGTGCCAGCAGCGTATCAGGGGCGAGGAATCAGCCCCAGCATTTT. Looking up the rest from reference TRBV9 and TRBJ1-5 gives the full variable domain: DSGVTQTPKHLITATGQRVTLRCSPRSGDLSVYWYQQSLDQGLQFLIQYYNGEERAKGNILERFSAQQFPDLHSELNLSSLELGDSALYFCASSVSGARNQPQHFGDGTRLSIL.